Listed here is a single T cell receptor (beta chain). The data stem from a study of CD8+ T cells in alopecia areata. Extraction and reverse transcription of RNA yielded cDNA as the sequencing template. Clones were sequenced by immunoSEQ multiplex PCR, and TCRdb holds only the in-frame ones, with some missing. The sample has 61,000 or so clones; around 96% are singletons. The investigators collected lesional scalp punch biopsies and peripheral blood from alopecia areata patients. The sample in question was CD8+ T cells sorted from blood, obtained at week 0. The sequence was collected from a human donor with alopecia areata.

For the CDR3, the DNA is TGTGCCAGCAGCTTGGGGGTTTTGGACCCTAACTATGGCTACACCTTC. This codes for CASSLGVLDPNYGYTF. The V call is TRBV5-4, the J call TRBJ1-2; D not resolved. Germline V gene sequence: CDR1 SGHNT, CDR2 YYREEE (reference sequence). This CDR3 contains 16 residues. Trimming shortened V by 0 bases and J by 0 bases, and 12 bases separated the two germline ends.